These 7 T cell receptor beta chains originate from one sample sequenced in a study of T-cell memory formation after mild COVID-19. TCRdb processed the 5' RACE reads anew with MiXCR; each CDR3 protein has one entry. Here the sample spans about 470,000 distinct CDR3 sequences, about 23% being singletons. Sequencing was done on a sample of PBMCs or a T cell subset sorted from them (not recorded which). The receptors were sampled from an adult woman who had mild COVID-19 (a few samples of this study predate the infection). Cell type and time point are not known.

The genes are TRBV27 and TRBJ2-3; D is unresolved. The CDR3 is 14 residues long. The germline V gene encodes CDR1 MNHEY and CDR2 SMNVEV (reference sequence). Trimming stripped 3 bases from V and 6 bases from J, with 13 bases between. CDR3 protein: CASSFIGVADTQYF. In nucleotides, the CDR3 is TGTGCCAGCAGTTTTATTGGGGTTGCTGATACGCAGTATTTT.

This clonotype was detected a few times. The chain uses TRBV29-1 and TRBJ1-1, with D possibly matching TRBD1 (6 bases). Per the germline V gene, CDR1 is SQVTM and CDR2 is ANQGSEA. Trimming removed 7 bases at V and 1 base at J, with 13 bases between. The CDR3 covers 13 residues. The CDR3 DNA follows: TGCAGCGCCTCGACAGGCCAGAACACTGAAGCTTTCTTT. As protein: CSASTGQNTEAFF.

CDR3 sequence: CASSNRNSNQPQHF. CDR3 in DNA: TGTGCCAGTAGTAACAGAAATAGCAATCAGCCCCAGCATTTT. The rearrangement uses TRBV19 and TRBJ1-5, with unresolved D. Looked up from germline, CDR1 is LNHDA and CDR2 is SQIVND (reference sequence). The CDR3 is 14 amino acids. V was pared by 4 bases and J by 0 bases, with 7 bases between.

This chain connects TRBV7-8 to TRBJ2-5, with 12 nucleotides matching TRBD2. The length of the CDR3 is 16 residues. Germline CDR1 is SGHVS and CDR2 is FQNEAQ. V was clipped by 1 base and J by 10 bases; unmatched bases: 10. The CDR3 coding sequence is TGTGCCAGCAGCTTAGATCGTTCTAGCGGGAGGGCCATCCAGTACTTC. Protein product: CASSLDRSSGRAIQYF.

In this sample, this clonotype turned up a few times. The genes are TRBV7-9 and TRBJ2-7; no definite D call. CDR1 SEHNR and CDR2 FQNEAQ come from the germline V gene (reference sequence). Trimming left V 1 base short and J 3 bases short, with 16 bases between. The CDR3 covers 16 residues. The CDR3 sequence: CASSLVKAGLNYEQYF. CDR3 DNA sequence: TGTGCCAGCAGCTTAGTAAAGGCAGGTCTTAACTACGAGCAGTACTTC. The complete variable domain, with remaining parts taken from reference TRBV7-9 and TRBJ2-7, reads DTGVSQNPRHKITKRGQNVTFRCDPISEHNRLYWYRQTLGQGPEFLTYFQNEAQLEKSRLLSDRFSAERPKGSFSTLEIQRTEQGDSAMYLCASSLVKAGLNYEQYFGPGTRLTVT.

This clonotype was seen once. The J gene is TRBJ2-7, the V gene TRBV6-6, with TRBD2 as a possible D gene (6 bases). Trimming stripped 7 bases from V and 0 bases from J, with 19 bases between. In germline, CDR1 is MNHNY, CDR2 SVGAGI (reference sequence). This CDR3 has 16 residues. CDR3 amino acids: CASIPDGGSLSYEQYF. As DNA, the CDR3 is TGTGCCAGCATCCCCGATGGGGGGTCCCTCTCCTACGAGCAGTACTTC.

This clonotype has more than one count but fewer than ten. The chain carries TRBV10-3 and TRBJ2-7; the D gene is possibly TRBD2 (5 bases). Germline values: CDR1 ENHRY, CDR2 SYGVKD. The CDR3 loop spans 17 amino acids. V was trimmed by 4 bases and J by 0 bases, leaving 19 bases between them. CDR3 coding DNA: TGTGCCATCAGTGTGGGAGACGAACTTTTAAGCTCCTACGAGCAGTACTTC. Translated, it gives CAISVGDELLSSYEQYF.